The entry that follows covers one T cell receptor (beta chain) sequence. Profiled with immunoSEQ multiplex PCR; TCRdb holds only in-frame clones, not every one. The sample has 220,000 or so clones; approximately 92% are singletons. These data originate in a study of blood T cell repertoires in COVID-19. Background on the study: Material from acute and convalescent COVID-19 was sourced from the United States, Italy and Spain. From T cells, B-cell-depleted T cells, or PBMCs came the material, which was cDNA or gDNA.

The sample was PBMCs or T cells enriched from blood (not recorded which). The sequence was collected from a young woman in a cohort exposed to, infected with or recovered from COVID-19 (not recorded which).

For the CDR3, the DNA is TGTGCCAGTAGTGGGTACGGGACAGGCCCTCACTACGAGCAGTACTTC. Translation: CASSGYGTGPHYEQYF. The rearrangement joins TRBV19 to TRBJ2-7; the match to TRBD1 covers 8 bases. CDR3 size: 16 residues. The germline CDR1 and CDR2 sequences are LNHDA and SQIVND (reference sequence). With V trimmed by 5 bases and J by 3 bases, 12 bases remained unmatched.